A single sample is the source of the 27 T cell receptor beta chains below, sequenced in a study of T cells in Graves' hyperthyroidism and ophthalmopathy. Researchers took RNA transcripts and amplified the TCR beta CDR3 regions from them. The TCR CDR3 first-round RT-PCR relied on the HTBI primer set. TCRdb analysed the multiplex PCR reads with MiXCR anew, one entry per CDR3 protein. The data show a few hundred thousand distinct CDR3 sequences, approximately 44% seen once. The specimen was peripheral blood or thyroid tissue (not recorded which). The receptors originated from a woman between 18 and 29 years old with Graves' hyperthyroidism.

This clonotype was seen only once. This chain uses TRBV7-9 with TRBJ1-2; D may be TRBD1 (5 bases). CDR3 length: 16 amino acids. Trimming removed 5 bases at V and 6 bases at J, with 22 bases between. Germline V CDR1 and CDR2: SEHNR, FQNEAQ (reference sequence). This chain's CDR3 is CASSGSVDGGLDGYTF. In DNA, the CDR3 is TGTGCCAGCAGCGGTAGTGTAGACGGGGGTCTGGATGGCTACACCTTC.

This clonotype was picked up many times. V usage is TRBV12-3 or TRBV12-4 and J usage is TRBJ2-7; 12 positions agree with TRBD2. J was trimmed by 6 bases and V by 8 bases; bases with no gene match: 8. This CDR3 spans 14 amino acids. CDR3 DNA sequence: TGTGCCAGCGGGATTGGACTAGCGGGACTCGAGCAGTACTTC. It translates to CASGIGLAGLEQYF.

The gene calls are TRBV18 and TRBJ2-7; TRBD2 might be the D (5 bases). Trimming removed 3 bases at V and 7 bases at J, with 10 bases between. The CDR3 extends over 12 amino acids. Germline-derived CDR1 and CDR2 are KGHSH and LQKENI. The CDR3 DNA follows: TGTGCCAGCTCACCGCCCGGAGGAGAGCAGTACTTC. Its translation: CASSPPGGEQYF.

This clonotype occurred many times. At one end the junction does not follow the germline gene, possibly because of a read error. V usage is TRBV5-1 and J usage is TRBJ1-4; 11 bases are a match to TRBD1. The CDR3 has 14 residues. Germline CDR1 and CDR2: SGHRS and YFSETQ. The CDR3 spells CASSLGTGGEKLFF. The CDR3 nucleotides are TGTGCCAGCAGCTTGGGGACAGGGGGTGAAAAACTGTTTTTT.

This clonotype has just a few counts. The rearrangement joins TRBV20-1 to TRBJ2-7; 8 bases match TRBD1. The CDR3 runs 13 residues. J lost 5 bases, V lost 5 bases, and 8 bases had no gene match. Looked up from germline, CDR1 is DFQATT and CDR2 is SNEGSKA (reference sequence). CDR3 protein: CSASSGTGDEQYF. Written as DNA, the CDR3 is TGCAGTGCTTCTTCCGGGACAGGTGACGAGCAGTACTTC.

This clonotype was detected ten times or more. The chain is built from TRBV9 and TRBJ1-2, with D perhaps TRBD1 (5 bases). The germline CDR1 and CDR2 sequences are SGDLS and YYNGEE. Trimming stripped 0 bases from V and 3 bases from J, with 9 bases between. This CDR3 contains 14 residues. The CDR3 DNA reads as TGTGCCAGCAGCGTAGGGGGGGAGGACTATGGCTACACCTTC. Protein product: CASSVGGEDYGYTF.

This clonotype was counted at least ten times. The DNA of the CDR3 is TGTGCCAGCAGTTTAATCGGCAGGGAAAACACTGAAGCTTTCTTT. Its protein product is CASSLIGRENTEAFF. The chain joins TRBV12-3 or TRBV12-4 to TRBJ1-1, with a weak D call TRBD1 (5 bases). The CDR3 is 15 amino acids. V was shortened by 2 bases and J by 2 bases, with 12 bases between the two germline ends.

This sequence joins TRBV7-9 and TRBJ2-2; D is ambiguous. CDR3 length equals 16 residues. Trimming took off 6 bases at V and 5 bases at J, with 19 bases between the two ends. Per the germline V gene, CDR1 is SEHNR and CDR2 is FQNEAQ (reference sequence). CDR3 in DNA: TGTGCCAGCAGGAAACTCCGGGCCTCTGGGACCGGGGAGCTGTTTTTT. This translates into CASRKLRASGTGELFF. Variable domain in full (rest from reference TRBV7-9 and TRBJ2-2): DTGVSQNPRHKITKRGQNVTFRCDPISEHNRLYWYRQTLGQGPEFLTYFQNEAQLEKSRLLSDRFSAERPKGSFSTLEIQRTEQGDSAMYLCASRKLRASGTGELFFGEGSRLTVL.

As for this clonotype: A junction boundary mismatches the germline segment, possibly from a read error. This chain uses TRBV4-1 with TRBJ1-1; D is unresolved. The germline gives CDR1 MGHRA, CDR2 YSYEKL. The CDR3 is 16 amino acids. CDR3 bases: TGCGCCAGCAGCCAAGATGCGGCCAGCTTGAACACTGAAGCTTCCTTT. Amino acids: CASSQDAASLNTEASF.

This clonotype was recorded at least ten times. V usage is TRBV20-1 and J usage is TRBJ1-5; D is possibly TRBD1 (5 bases). The CDR3 has 14 amino acids. V was trimmed by 0 bases and J by 7 bases, leaving 13 bases between them. Looked up from germline, CDR1 is DFQATT and CDR2 is SNEGSKA (reference sequence). As DNA, the CDR3 is TGCAGTGCTAGAGAAGGGGTTTTGGGGCAGCCCCAGCATTTT. Its translation is CSAREGVLGQPQHF.

This clonotype was recorded at least ten times. The rearrangement links TRBV7-3 to TRBJ1-2, with TRBD1 as a possible D gene (5 bases). In germline, CDR1 is SGHTA, CDR2 FQGTGA. This CDR3 region has 13 residues. Between the trimmed V and J ends, which lost 2 bases and 7 bases, there was a span of 11 bases. The CDR3, as DNA: TGTGCCAGCAGCTTAGGGGGGGGGATTGGCTACACCTTC. It codes for CASSLGGGIGYTF.

The rearrangement uses TRBV4-2 and TRBJ1-3; D is ambiguous. The CDR3 runs to 15 residues. Trimming left V 1 base short and J 0 bases short, with 7 bases between. Germline V lookup: CDR1 LGHNA, CDR2 YNFKEQ. CDR3 amino acids: CASSQGTGSGNTIYF. DNA for the CDR3: TGTGCCAGCAGCCAAGGGACCGGCTCTGGAAACACCATATATTTT.

This chain connects TRBV20-1 to TRBJ1-2; TRBD1 matches 7 bases. Per the germline V gene, CDR1 is DFQATT and CDR2 is SNEGSKA (reference sequence). V lost 6 bases, J lost 8 bases, and 6 bases stayed unmatched. This CDR3 has 11 amino acids. The CDR3 region is CSASDREGYTF. CDR3 nucleotide sequence: TGCAGTGCCTCAGACAGGGAGGGCTACACCTTC.

V is TRBV10-3 and J is TRBJ2-7, with 7 positions matching TRBD2. The ends lost 4 bases at V and 3 bases at J; junction bases unmatched: 6. Germline CDR1 ENHRY, CDR2 SYGVKD. The CDR3 is 14 amino acids. The CDR3 reads CAISGAAGFYEQYF. The CDR3 nucleotides read TGTGCCATCAGTGGGGCAGCGGGATTCTACGAGCAGTACTTC.

This clonotype was recorded at least ten times. The chain carries TRBV7-9 and TRBJ2-7; a weak D match, TRBD1 (6 bases). V was clipped by 7 bases and J by 3 bases, with 16 bases between them. The CDR3 is made up of 14 amino acids. The germline gives CDR1 SEHNR, CDR2 FQNEAQ (reference sequence). CDR3 region: CASNLGQGSYEQYF. DNA of the CDR3: TGTGCCAGCAACCTTGGGCAGGGGAGCTACGAGCAGTACTTC.

This clonotype was recorded a few times. This chain connects TRBV7-8 to TRBJ2-2, with a tentative D call TRBD1 (6 bases). Between the trimmed V and J ends, which lost 5 bases and 9 bases, there was a span of 10 bases. The CDR3 loop spans 12 amino acids. Germline V gene data show CDR1 as SGHVS and CDR2 as FQNEAQ. The CDR3 DNA sequence: TGTGCCAGCAGCGCCTGGGACAGGGAGCTGTTTTTT. Translation gives CASSAWDRELFF.

The CDR3 region has the DNA TGTGCCAGCACTACGCCCGACTCGGGAGTACCCGACTACGAGCAGTACTTC. Protein product: CASTTPDSGVPDYEQYF. The chain employs TRBV7-8 and TRBJ2-7, with a tentative D call TRBD2 (6 bases). The length of the CDR3 is 17 residues. V lost 7 bases, J lost 3 bases, and 25 bases lay in between. Germline CDR1 is SGHVS and CDR2 is FQNEAQ.

Details on this clonotype: Possible read error: a much larger clone is one base away. The chain combines TRBV9 with TRBJ1-1; 7 bases match TRBD1. The V gene's germline CDR1 is SGDLS and CDR2 YYNGEE. The CDR3 loop spans 15 amino acids. J was trimmed by 7 bases and V by 3 bases; bases with no gene match: 12. CDR3 in amino acids: CASSAGGGMNLEAFF. The CDR3 DNA reads TGTGCCAGCAGCGCAGGGGGGGGTATGAACCTTGAAGCTTTCTTT.

In regard to this clonotype: The junction and the germline gene differ at one end; a read error may be behind it. The chain has TRBV6-2 or TRBV6-3 and TRBJ2-6; D may be TRBD2 (6 bases). Per germline, CDR1 MNHEY and CDR2 SVGEGT. CDR3 size: 14 residues. The CDR3: CASSEAGPRNTEAF. The CDR3 DNA follows: TGTGCCAGCAGTGAAGCGGGTCCCCGGAACACTGAAGCTTTC.

This clonotype was recorded many times. The V gene is TRBV19, the J gene TRBJ2-2; TRBD2 matches at 10 bases. J gave up 3 bases and V 7 bases, and 5 bases lay outside the gene matches. This CDR3 comprises 15 residues. Germline CDR1 is LNHDA and CDR2 is SQIVND (reference sequence). CDR3 amino acids: CASTTGLADTGELFF. In nucleotides, the CDR3 is TGTGCCAGTACTACTGGACTAGCGGACACCGGGGAGCTGTTTTTT.

The chain recombines TRBV29-1 with TRBJ1-1, with D unresolved. Germline V gene lookup returns CDR1 SQVTM and CDR2 ANQGSEA. The CDR3 contains 11 residues. Trimming removed 7 bases from V and 3 bases from J, with 9 bases in between. The chain's CDR3 is CSANRYTEAFF. CDR3 bases: TGCAGCGCTAATCGTTACACTGAAGCTTTCTTT.

As concerns this clonotype: This may arise from a read error, as a much more abundant clone is one base away. The chain is built from TRBV6-1 and TRBJ1-2, with a tentative D call TRBD1 (6 bases). CDR1 MNHNS and CDR2 SASEGT come from the germline V gene. The V gene lost 8 bases and the J gene lost 3 bases, with 13 bases spanning the gap. The CDR3 runs to 13 residues. CDR3 in amino acids: CASSRGAYYGYTF. Written as DNA, the CDR3 is TGTGCCAGCTCCAGGGGCGCCTACTATGGCTACACCTTC.

This clonotype was recorded at least ten times. The CDR3 region is CASSPSGTSGEETQYF. Here the CDR3 DNA reads TGTGCCAGCAGCCCAAGCGGGACTAGCGGGGAAGAGACCCAGTACTTC. J is TRBJ2-5 and V is TRBV5-4, with TRBD2 matching 13 bases. Germline-derived CDR1 and CDR2 are SGHNT and YYREEE (reference sequence). The CDR3 length is 16 residues. J gave up 3 bases and V 4 bases, and 6 bases lay outside the gene matches. Full variable domain (outside the CDR3, taken from reference TRBV5-4 and TRBJ2-5): ETGVTQSPTHLIKTRGQQVTLRCSSQSGHNTVSWYQQALGQGPQFIFQYYREEENGRGNFPPRFSGLQFPNYSSELNVNALELDDSALYLCASSPSGTSGEETQYFGPGTRLLVL.

There are many counts of this clonotype. The chain is built from TRBV7-9 and TRBJ1-1; D remains unclear. The CDR3 has 10 residues. V was pared by 8 bases and J by 7 bases, with 8 bases between. The germline V gene has CDR1 SEHNR and CDR2 FQNEAQ (reference sequence). CDR3 loop: CASGAYEAFF. In DNA, the CDR3 is TGTGCCAGCGGAGCTTATGAAGCTTTCTTT.

This clonotype was seen many times. J is TRBJ2-7 and V is TRBV2; 10 nucleotides match TRBD1. V was pared by 8 bases and J by 5 bases, with 3 bases of the junction left unmatched. Germline V gene lookup returns CDR1 SNHLY and CDR2 FYNNEI. This CDR3 spans 12 amino acids. CDR3 loop: CASGGQGHEQYF. Here the CDR3 DNA reads TGTGCCAGCGGGGGACAGGGGCACGAGCAGTACTTC.

This chain uses TRBV6-2 or TRBV6-3 with TRBJ2-7; 8 nucleotides line up with TRBD1. The CDR3 has 16 residues. Unmatched junction bases numbered 10, after V lost 6 bases and J lost 0 bases. Per the germline V gene, CDR1 is MNHEY and CDR2 is SVGEGT. CDR3 bases: TGTGCCAGCAGAAATAGACAGGGGACGAGCTCCTACGAGCAGTACTTC. It encodes CASRNRQGTSSYEQYF.

The V and J genes are TRBV20-1 and TRBJ2-3; no firm D call. The CDR3 is 14 amino acids. The germline CDR1 and CDR2 sequences are DFQATT and SNEGSKA (reference sequence). V lost 3 bases to trimming and J lost 2 bases, with 12 bases between them. CDR3: CSASLDGTTDTQYF. The CDR3 region has the DNA TGCAGTGCTAGTTTGGACGGAACCACAGATACGCAGTATTTT.